This is a list of T cell receptor beta chains from one sample in a study of OX40 agonist ivuxolimab in advanced cancers. This table comes from immunoSEQ multiplex PCR, and its TCRdb copy is limited to in-frame clones, with some not included. The table includes fewer than 40,000 clones, around 90% detected once. Sequenced material: CD4+ or CD8+ T cells sorted from blood, taken in a trial of the OX40 agonist ivuxolimab. The receptor set was obtained from an adult with an advanced solid tumor such as melanoma, head and neck, liver or kidney cancer. CDR3s include the opening cysteine and the closing phenylalanine or tryptophan. Each record gives: CDR3 protein, CDR3 DNA, clone size, V gene, D gene, J gene. The D gene is left open where the match is weak. Only some rows state a clone size, as once, few, many or a class for expanded clones.

CDR3aa: CASSPGAGGVQPQHF
CDR3nt: TGTGCCAGCAGCCCTGGGGCAGGGGGCGTTCAGCCCCAGCATTTT
abundance: few
v_gene: TRBV27
d_gene: TRBD1
j_gene: TRBJ1-5

CDR3aa: CSVEDIGERENTGELFF
CDR3nt: TGCAGCGTTGAAGATATTGGGGAAAGGGAGAACACCGGGGAGCTGTTTTTT
abundance: once
v_gene: TRBV29-1
d_gene: NA
j_gene: TRBJ2-2

CDR3aa: CASSLEQVTYEQYF
CDR3nt: TGCGCCAGCAGCTTGGAACAGGTCACCTACGAGCAGTACTTC
abundance: once
v_gene: TRBV5-1
d_gene: NA
j_gene: TRBJ2-7

CDR3aa: CASSYRTGGNTEAFF
CDR3nt: TGTGCCAGCAGTTACCGGACAGGGGGGAACACTGAAGCTTTCTTT
abundance: NA
v_gene: TRBV6-5
d_gene: TRBD1
j_gene: TRBJ1-1

CDR3aa: CASSQEGIRPPGRPEAFF
CDR3nt: TGTGCCAGCAGCCAAGAGGGCATCCGGCCCCCCGGGAGGCCTGAAGCTTTCTTT
abundance: NA
v_gene: TRBV14
d_gene: NA
j_gene: TRBJ1-1

CDR3aa: CASSPLTSGTGNEQFF
CDR3nt: TGTGCCAGCTCACCACTGACTAGCGGGACGGGTAATGAGCAGTTCTTC
abundance: NA
v_gene: TRBV18
d_gene: TRBD2
j_gene: TRBJ2-1

CDR3aa: CASSQGGQGINGYTF
CDR3nt: TGCGCCAGCAGCCAAGGGGGACAGGGGATCAATGGCTACACCTTC
abundance: NA
v_gene: TRBV4-1
d_gene: TRBD1
j_gene: TRBJ1-2

CDR3aa: CASRSEQGDSGSHEQYF
CDR3nt: TGTGCCAGTAGAAGTGAACAGGGCGACAGCGGGAGCCACGAGCAGTACTTC
abundance: NA
v_gene: TRBV19
d_gene: TRBD2
j_gene: TRBJ2-7

CDR3aa: CASSLLREGGYEQYF
CDR3nt: TGTGCCAGCAGTTTGTTGCGGGAGGGCGGCTACGAGCAGTACTTC
abundance: NA
v_gene: TRBV28
d_gene: TRBD2
j_gene: TRBJ2-7

CDR3aa: CASSDVHTDTQYF
CDR3nt: TGTGCCAGCAGTGACGTGCACACAGATACGCAGTATTTT
abundance: NA
v_gene: TRBV6-1
d_gene: NA
j_gene: TRBJ2-3

CDR3aa: CASSVTSIQEGPAYGQHF
CDR3nt: TGTGCCAGCAGCGTTACCAGTATCCAGGAGGGCCCGGCCTACGGGCAGCACTTC
abundance: NA
v_gene: TRBV2
d_gene: NA
j_gene: TRBJ2-5

CDR3aa: CASSSSGMYYEQYF
CDR3nt: TGTGCCAGCAGCTCCTCCGGGATGTACTACGAGCAGTACTTC
abundance: NA
v_gene: TRBV13
d_gene: NA
j_gene: TRBJ2-7

CDR3aa: CASSLMAHEQFF
CDR3nt: TGTGCCAGCAGCTTAATGGCTCATGAGCAGTTCTTC
abundance: NA
v_gene: TRBV7-2
d_gene: NA
j_gene: TRBJ2-1

CDR3aa: CASSFPHHQAGTDTQYF
CDR3nt: TGTGCCAGCAGCTTTCCCCACCACCAGGCTGGCACAGATACGCAGTATTTT
abundance: few
v_gene: TRBV11-3
d_gene: NA
j_gene: TRBJ2-3

CDR3aa: CASRIAGVSTDTQYF
CDR3nt: TGTGCCAGCAGAATAGCGGGAGTCAGCACAGATACGCAGTATTTT
abundance: NA
v_gene: TRBV5-6
d_gene: TRBD2
j_gene: TRBJ2-3

CDR3aa: CASSLGSYNEQFF
CDR3nt: TGTGCCAGCAGCTTAGGCAGTTACAATGAGCAGTTCTTC
abundance: once
v_gene: TRBV11-2
d_gene: NA
j_gene: TRBJ2-1

CDR3aa: CASSLGGGKTYNEQFF
CDR3nt: TGTGCCAGCAGCTTGGGCGGCGGGAAGACCTACAATGAGCAGTTCTTC
abundance: few
v_gene: TRBV7-9
d_gene: NA
j_gene: TRBJ2-1

CDR3aa: CASSSLDTGYTF
CDR3nt: TGCGCCAGCAGCTCACTGGACACCGGCTACACCTTC
abundance: NA
v_gene: TRBV5-1
d_gene: NA
j_gene: TRBJ1-2

CDR3aa: CASSHLNRDEAFF
CDR3nt: TGTGCCAGCAGTCACCTAAACAGGGACGAAGCTTTCTTT
abundance: NA
v_gene: TRBV6-6
d_gene: NA
j_gene: TRBJ1-1

CDR3aa: CASSIGRTSNQPQHF
CDR3nt: TGTGCCAGTAGTATAGGACGGACTAGCAATCAGCCCCAGCATTTT
abundance: NA
v_gene: TRBV19
d_gene: NA
j_gene: TRBJ1-5

CDR3aa: CASSQVRNNEQFF
CDR3nt: TGCGCCAGCAGCCAAGTGCGGAACAATGAGCAGTTCTTC
abundance: NA
v_gene: TRBV4-1
d_gene: NA
j_gene: TRBJ2-1

CDR3aa: CASSLEVAGDDNEQFF
CDR3nt: TGTGCCAGCAGCTTAGAGGTAGCGGGAGACGACAATGAGCAGTTCTTC
abundance: once
v_gene: TRBV11-2
d_gene: TRBD2
j_gene: TRBJ2-1

CDR3aa: CASSYSLPGVDEKLFF
CDR3nt: TGTGCCAGCAGTTACTCATTGCCGGGGGTCGATGAAAAACTGTTTTTT
abundance: NA
v_gene: TRBV6-5
d_gene: NA
j_gene: TRBJ1-4

CDR3aa: CASSKGPSWQPQHF
CDR3nt: TGTGCCAGTAGCAAAGGGCCCTCATGGCAGCCCCAGCATTTT
abundance: NA
v_gene: TRBV19
d_gene: NA
j_gene: TRBJ1-5

CDR3aa: CASSSGNAYEQYF
CDR3nt: TGTGCCAGCAGCTCGGGGAACGCCTACGAGCAGTACTTC
abundance: NA
v_gene: TRBV7-8
d_gene: NA
j_gene: TRBJ2-7

CDR3aa: CASSLRTSGALRETQYF
CDR3nt: TGTGCCAGCAGCTTACGTACTAGCGGGGCCCTCCGGGAGACCCAGTACTTC
abundance: NA
v_gene: TRBV11-2
d_gene: TRBD2
j_gene: TRBJ2-5

CDR3aa: CASRLWGQDMYTEAFF
CDR3nt: TGTGCCAGCCGATTGTGGGGACAGGATATGTACACTGAAGCTTTCTTT
abundance: NA
v_gene: TRBV7-9
d_gene: TRBD1
j_gene: TRBJ1-1

CDR3aa: CASRERGSSYNEQFF
CDR3nt: TGTGCCAGCAGGGAGCGGGGCAGCTCCTACAATGAGCAGTTCTTC
abundance: NA
v_gene: TRBV5-6
d_gene: TRBD2
j_gene: TRBJ2-1

CDR3aa: CASSGAGGMYEQYF
CDR3nt: TGTGCCAGCAGTGGGGCAGGGGGCATGTACGAGCAGTACTTC
abundance: NA
v_gene: TRBV27
d_gene: TRBD1
j_gene: TRBJ2-7

CDR3aa: CASSFGGDQPQHF
CDR3nt: TGTGCCAGCAGCTTTGGGGGGGATCAGCCCCAGCATTTT
abundance: NA
v_gene: TRBV5-6
d_gene: NA
j_gene: TRBJ1-5

CDR3aa: CASSPGTDNQPQHF
CDR3nt: TGTGCCAGCAGCCCCGGGACGGACAATCAGCCCCAGCATTTT
abundance: NA
v_gene: TRBV27
d_gene: NA
j_gene: TRBJ1-5

CDR3aa: CASSYEGAYGYTF
CDR3nt: TGTGCCAGCAGTTATGAGGGGGCCTATGGCTACACCTTC
abundance: few
v_gene: TRBV6-5
d_gene: TRBD1
j_gene: TRBJ1-2

CDR3aa: CASSQAAPSGEQYF
CDR3nt: TGTGCCAGCAGCCAAGCCGCACCTTCGGGCGAGCAGTACTTC
abundance: NA
v_gene: TRBV4-2
d_gene: NA
j_gene: TRBJ2-7

CDR3aa: CASSSDREETQYF
CDR3nt: TGTGCCAGCAGCTCTGACAGGGAAGAGACCCAGTACTTC
abundance: NA
v_gene: TRBV5-6
d_gene: TRBD1
j_gene: TRBJ2-5

CDR3aa: CATSIERGAFTDTQYF
CDR3nt: TGTGCCACCAGTATAGAGCGGGGGGCGTTCACAGATACGCAGTATTTT
abundance: once
v_gene: TRBV15
d_gene: TRBD2
j_gene: TRBJ2-3

CDR3aa: CASSTDGRNSYEQYF
CDR3nt: TGTGCCAGCAGCACCGACGGGAGGAACTCCTACGAGCAGTACTTC
abundance: NA
v_gene: TRBV7-9
d_gene: TRBD2
j_gene: TRBJ2-7

CDR3aa: CSGRGPYSTDTQYF
CDR3nt: TGCAGCGGGCGGGGGCCCTACTCCACAGATACGCAGTATTTT
abundance: few
v_gene: TRBV29-1
d_gene: NA
j_gene: TRBJ2-3

CDR3aa: CASSLAAGGSPLHF
CDR3nt: TGTGCCAGCAGCTTAGCGGCGGGTGGATCACCCCTCCACTTT
abundance: medium-sized
v_gene: TRBV7-9
d_gene: NA
j_gene: TRBJ1-6

CDR3aa: CASSLDPAEQYF
CDR3nt: TGTGCCAGCAGCTTGGATCCGGCCGAGCAGTACTTC
abundance: NA
v_gene: TRBV5-6
d_gene: NA
j_gene: TRBJ2-7

CDR3aa: CASSLASSYTTQYF
CDR3nt: TGTGCCAGCAGCCTGGCTAGCTCCTATACGACCCAGTACTTC
abundance: NA
v_gene: TRBV6-5
d_gene: NA
j_gene: TRBJ2-5

CDR3aa: CASSLGGSGNTIYF
CDR3nt: TGTGCCAGCAGCTTGGGAGGCTCTGGAAACACCATATATTTT
abundance: once
v_gene: TRBV5-6
d_gene: NA
j_gene: TRBJ1-3

CDR3aa: CASSLTGNIEETQYF
CDR3nt: TGTGCCAGCAGCTTGACAGGGAATATTGAAGAGACCCAGTACTTC
abundance: NA
v_gene: TRBV7-9
d_gene: TRBD1
j_gene: TRBJ2-5

CDR3aa: CASSIQNTEAFF
CDR3nt: TGTGCCAGCAGCATCCAAAACACTGAAGCTTTCTTT
abundance: few
v_gene: TRBV7-9
d_gene: NA
j_gene: TRBJ1-1

CDR3aa: CASSIFGSSYNEQFF
CDR3nt: TGTGCCAGTAGTATATTCGGGAGCTCCTACAATGAGCAGTTCTTC
abundance: NA
v_gene: TRBV19
d_gene: NA
j_gene: TRBJ2-1

CDR3aa: CASSLDRIRAEWDTDTQYF
CDR3nt: TGTGCCAGCAGCCTGGACAGGATTCGGGCCGAGTGGGACACAGATACGCAGTATTTT
abundance: NA
v_gene: TRBV7-9
d_gene: TRBD1
j_gene: TRBJ2-3

CDR3aa: CASSAGPLGNEQFF
CDR3nt: TGTGCCAGTAGTGCCGGACCCCTGGGGAATGAGCAGTTCTTC
abundance: once
v_gene: TRBV19
d_gene: NA
j_gene: TRBJ2-1

CDR3aa: CASSPHRGFYEQYF
CDR3nt: TGTGCCAGCAGCCCGCACAGGGGGTTCTACGAGCAGTACTTC
abundance: few
v_gene: TRBV14
d_gene: TRBD1
j_gene: TRBJ2-7

CDR3aa: CASSFYQPQHF
CDR3nt: TGTGCCAGCAGCTTTTATCAGCCCCAGCATTTT
abundance: NA
v_gene: TRBV11-2
d_gene: NA
j_gene: TRBJ1-5